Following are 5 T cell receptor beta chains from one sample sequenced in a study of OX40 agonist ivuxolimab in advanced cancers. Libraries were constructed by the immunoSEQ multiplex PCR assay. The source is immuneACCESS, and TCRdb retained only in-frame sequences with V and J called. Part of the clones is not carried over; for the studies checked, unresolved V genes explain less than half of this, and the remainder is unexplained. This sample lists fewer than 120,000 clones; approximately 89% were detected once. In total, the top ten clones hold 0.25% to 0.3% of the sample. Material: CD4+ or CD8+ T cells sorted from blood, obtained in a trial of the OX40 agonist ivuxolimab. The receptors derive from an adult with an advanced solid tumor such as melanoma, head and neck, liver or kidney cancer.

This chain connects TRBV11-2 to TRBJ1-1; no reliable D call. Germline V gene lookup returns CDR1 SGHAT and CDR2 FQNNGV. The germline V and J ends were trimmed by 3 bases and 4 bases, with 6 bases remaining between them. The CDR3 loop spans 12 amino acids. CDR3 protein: CASSFRGTEAFF. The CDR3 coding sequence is TGTGCCAGCAGCTTTCGGGGCACTGAAGCTTTCTTT.

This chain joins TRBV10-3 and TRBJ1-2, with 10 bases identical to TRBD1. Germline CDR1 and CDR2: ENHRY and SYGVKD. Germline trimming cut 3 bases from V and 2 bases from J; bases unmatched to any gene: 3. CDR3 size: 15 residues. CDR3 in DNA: TGTGCCATCAGTGAAATGACAGGGGGCAACTATGGCTACACCTTC. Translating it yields CAISEMTGGNYGYTF.

The CDR3 protein is CASSSDYRERDGYTF. In nucleotides, the CDR3 is TGTGCCAGCAGTTCCGATTACAGGGAACGAGATGGCTACACCTTC. This sequence joins TRBV6-5 and TRBJ1-2; possible D gene TRBD1, 6 bases. Germline V gives CDR1 MNHEY, CDR2 SVGAGI. Trimming pared 4 bases from V and 6 bases from J, leaving 18 bases between. This CDR3 contains 15 residues.

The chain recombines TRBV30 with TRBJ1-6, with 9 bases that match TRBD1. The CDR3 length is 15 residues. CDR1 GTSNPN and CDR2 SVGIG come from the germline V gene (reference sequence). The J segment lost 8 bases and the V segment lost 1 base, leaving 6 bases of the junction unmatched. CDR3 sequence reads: CAWSEGGQGHSPLHF. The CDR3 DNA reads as TGTGCCTGGAGTGAAGGAGGACAGGGGCATTCACCCCTCCACTTT.

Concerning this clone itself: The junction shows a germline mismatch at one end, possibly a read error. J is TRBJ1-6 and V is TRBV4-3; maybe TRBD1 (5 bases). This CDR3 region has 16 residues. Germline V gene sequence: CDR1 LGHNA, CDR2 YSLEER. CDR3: CASSLRAGENNSPPHF. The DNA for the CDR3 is TGCGCCAGCAGCCTCAGGGCGGGGGAGAATAATTCACCCCCCCACTTT.